This note documents a single TCR beta chain sequence. The target antigen is unknown. One entry per CDR3 protein, called by TCRdb with MiXCR from the 5' RACE reads. The profile shows some 85,000 distinct CDR3 sequences, 15% to 25% of them singletons. The sample is drawn from a study of spatial heterogeneity in lung cancer. General observations from the study: Detection of ubiquitous tumor TCRs in blood was higher at resection than follow-up.

The CDR3 is 15 amino acids. V was shortened by 7 bases and J by 0 bases, with 13 bases between the two germline ends. The germline CDR1 and CDR2 sequences are MNHEY and SMNVEV (reference sequence). The time point is: sample taken at primary tumor resection. Tumor, nontumor lung or frozen PBMC supplied whole RNA that was sequenced unsorted. Samples were obtained from approximately 76 donors, all untreated early-stage non-small cell lung cancer patients. Here the sequenced sample was PBMCs, taken at surgery. The source of this sequence is a male donor with early-stage non-small cell lung cancer. The rearrangement uses TRBV27 and TRBJ2-1; D is unresolved. CDR3 nucleotides: TGTGCCAGCAAGGGTCAATATAACTCCTACAATGAGCAGTTCTTC. This gives the protein CASKGQYNSYNEQFF.